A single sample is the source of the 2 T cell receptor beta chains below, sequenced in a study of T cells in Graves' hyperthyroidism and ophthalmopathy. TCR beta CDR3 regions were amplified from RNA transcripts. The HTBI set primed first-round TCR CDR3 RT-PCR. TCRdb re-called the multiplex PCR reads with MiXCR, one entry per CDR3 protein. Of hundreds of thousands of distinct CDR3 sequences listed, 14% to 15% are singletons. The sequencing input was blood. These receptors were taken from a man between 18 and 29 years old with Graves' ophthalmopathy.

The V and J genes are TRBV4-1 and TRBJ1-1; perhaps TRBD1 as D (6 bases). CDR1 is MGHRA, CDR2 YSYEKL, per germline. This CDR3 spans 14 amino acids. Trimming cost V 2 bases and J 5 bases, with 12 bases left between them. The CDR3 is CASSQWGASTEAFF. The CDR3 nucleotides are TGCGCCAGCAGCCAATGGGGGGCAAGTACTGAAGCTTTCTTT.

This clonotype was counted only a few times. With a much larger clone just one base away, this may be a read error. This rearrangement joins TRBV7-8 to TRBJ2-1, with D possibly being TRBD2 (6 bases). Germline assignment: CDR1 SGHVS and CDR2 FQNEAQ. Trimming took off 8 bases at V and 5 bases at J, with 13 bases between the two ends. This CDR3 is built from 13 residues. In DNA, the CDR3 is TGTGCCAGCTTGGGGACTGACCACAATGAGCAGTTCTTC. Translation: CASLGTDHNEQFF.